Listed here are 13 T cell receptor beta chains from one sample, sequenced in a study of OX40 agonist ivuxolimab in advanced cancers. TCRdb's copy holds only in-frame clones and misses some; the assay was immunoSEQ multiplex PCR. Of about 61,000 clones listed, under 85% are singletons. Sequencing used CD4+ or CD8+ T cells sorted from blood, obtained in a trial of the OX40 agonist ivuxolimab. These receptors were taken from an adult with an advanced solid tumor such as melanoma, head and neck, liver or kidney cancer.

CDR3 loop: CASSFAGGGGELFF. The CDR3 coding sequence is TGTGCCAGCAGCTTCGCGGGGGGTGGCGGGGAGCTGTTTTTT. This chain joins TRBV11-2 and TRBJ2-2, with 8 bases that match TRBD2. The CDR3 runs to 14 residues. The V segment lost 3 bases and the J segment 7 bases; nucleotides outside the gene matches: 4. CDR1 is SGHAT and CDR2 is FQNNGV in the germline V gene.

This chain connects TRBV7-2 to TRBJ2-6; 9 bases align to TRBD2. Losses at the gene ends were 6 bases for V and 1 base for J; bases not matched to a gene: 4. Germline V CDR1 and CDR2: SGHTA, FQGNSA. The CDR3 is made up of 16 amino acids. CDR3 bases: TGTGCCAGCAGGGTTAGCGGGGGATCTGGGGCCAACGTCCTGACTTTC. Translating gives CASRVSGGSGANVLTF.

The genes are TRBV7-2 and TRBJ2-7; D uncertain. This CDR3 has 15 residues. Germline V gene sequence: CDR1 SGHTA, CDR2 FQGNSA. Trimming removed 1 base at V and 4 bases at J, with 14 bases between. For the CDR3, the DNA is TGTGCCAGCAGCTTAGTCCCCCTAACTGTTTACGAGCAGTACTTC. This encodes CASSLVPLTVYEQYF.

This clone was recorded only once. The V and J genes are TRBV6-4 and TRBJ2-5, with unresolved D. The CDR3 covers 12 residues. The V gene's germline CDR1 is MRHNA and CDR2 SNTAGT. Trimming pared 9 bases from V and 0 bases from J, leaving 8 bases between. This CDR3 reads CARQAYQETQYF. The CDR3 DNA reads as TGTGCCAGGCAGGCTTACCAAGAGACCCAGTACTTC.

The chain recombines TRBV9 with TRBJ2-4; D is unresolved. Trimming removed 0 bases at V and 6 bases at J, with 13 bases between. Germline V gene sequence: CDR1 SGDLS, CDR2 YYNGEE. This CDR3 region has 15 residues. CDR3 amino acids: CASSVEVGPGNIQYF. The CDR3 DNA reads TGTGCCAGCAGCGTAGAGGTAGGGCCTGGAAACATTCAGTACTTC. The complete variable domain, with remaining parts taken from reference TRBV9 and TRBJ2-4, reads DSGVTQTPKHLITATGQRVTLRCSPRSGDLSVYWYQQSLDQGLQFLIQYYNGEERAKGNILERFSAQQFPDLHSELNLSSLELGDSALYFCASSVEVGPGNIQYFGAGTRLSVL.

The V call is TRBV7-2, the J call TRBJ2-1; D is tentatively TRBD1 or TRBD2 (5 bases each). The CDR3 runs to 12 residues. Trimming pared 7 bases from V and 7 bases from J, leaving 11 bases between. The germline gives CDR1 SGHTA, CDR2 FQGNSA. CDR3 protein: CASTWDGNEQFF. The CDR3 region has the DNA TGTGCCAGCACATGGGACGGGAATGAGCAGTTCTTC.

The V and J genes are TRBV9 and TRBJ1-5; no firm D call. Germline V lookup: CDR1 SGDLS, CDR2 YYNGEE. The CDR3 has 13 residues. Trimming took 0 bases from V and 2 from J, leaving 3 bases between them. The CDR3 region is CASSVAGNQPQHF. The DNA of the CDR3 is TGTGCCAGCAGCGTAGCGGGCAATCAGCCCCAGCATTTT.

This chain connects TRBV5-4 to TRBJ2-5, with D possibly being TRBD1 or TRBD2 (5 bases each). The V end lost 0 bases, the J end lost 4 bases, and 13 bases lay between the germline ends. This CDR3 is 15 amino acids long. Germline loops: CDR1 SGHNT, CDR2 YYREEE (reference sequence). The CDR3 region is CASSLGQGEGETQYF. The CDR3 region has the DNA TGTGCCAGCAGCTTGGGCCAGGGAGAGGGAGAGACCCAGTACTTC.

V and J are TRBV6-1 and TRBJ1-5; unclear D gene. V lost 8 bases and J 2 bases, leaving 16 bases between the germline ends. The CDR3 has 15 amino acids. Germline V gene lookup returns CDR1 MNHNS and CDR2 SASEGT. CDR3 residues: CASGFKREGNQPQHF. CDR3 DNA sequence: TGTGCCAGCGGGTTCAAAAGGGAGGGCAATCAGCCCCAGCATTTT.

The table lists this clone with a count of one. This chain connects TRBV5-1 to TRBJ2-3, with 7 bases that match TRBD2. V trimming: 3 bases; J trimming: 2 bases; junction bases outside the gene matches: 12. Germline values: CDR1 SGHRS, CDR2 YFSETQ. This CDR3 spans 17 amino acids. The chain's CDR3 is CASSSGGMGYPTDTQYF. The CDR3 DNA reads TGCGCCAGCAGCTCCGGGGGGATGGGGTATCCCACAGATACGCAGTATTTT.

The V gene is TRBV6-5, the J gene TRBJ2-3; D is unclear. Trimming removed 1 base at V and 4 bases at J, with 3 bases between. CDR3 length equals 12 residues. CDR1 and CDR2 (germline): MNHEY, SVGAGI. CDR3 nucleotide sequence: TGTGCCAGCAGTTACTGGGCAGATACGCAGTATTTT. It codes for CASSYWADTQYF.

In this sample, this clone turned up a few times. The chain uses TRBV19 and TRBJ1-4, with D perhaps matching TRBD1 (5 bases). CDR1 is LNHDA, CDR2 SQIVND, per germline (reference sequence). Trimming pared 4 bases from V and 4 bases from J, leaving 13 bases between. This CDR3 comprises 15 residues. The CDR3 here is CASSSGRDDNEKLFF. The CDR3 DNA follows: TGTGCCAGTAGTAGCGGACGGGACGATAATGAAAAACTGTTTTTT. Based on the CDR3 plus reference TRBV19 and TRBJ1-4, the full variable domain is DGGITQSPKYLFRKEGQNVTLSCEQNLNHDAMYWYRQDPGQGLRLIYYSQIVNDFQKGDIAEGYSVSREKKESFPLTVTSAQKNPTAFYLCASSSGRDDNEKLFFGSGTQLSVL.

The rearrangement joins TRBV2 to TRBJ1-5; 11 bases map to TRBD1. The V and J ends lost 6 bases and 5 bases, in that order; junction bases with no gene match: 0. CDR3 size: 13 residues. CDR1 is SNHLY, CDR2 FYNNEI, per germline. As DNA, the CDR3 is TGTGCCAGCAGGGGACAGGGGGATCAGCCCCAGCATTTT. Protein sequence: CASRGQGDQPQHF.